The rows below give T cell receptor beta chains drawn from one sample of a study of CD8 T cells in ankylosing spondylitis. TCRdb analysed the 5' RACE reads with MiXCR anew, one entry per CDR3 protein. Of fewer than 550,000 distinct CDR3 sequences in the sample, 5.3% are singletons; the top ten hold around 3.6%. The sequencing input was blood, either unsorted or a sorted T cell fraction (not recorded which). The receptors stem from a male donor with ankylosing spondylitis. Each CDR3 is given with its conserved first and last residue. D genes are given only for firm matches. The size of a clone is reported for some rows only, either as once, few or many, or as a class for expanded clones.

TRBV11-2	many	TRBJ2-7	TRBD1	CASSVRIQGARNYEQYF	TGTGCCAGCAGCGTCCGAATCCAGGGGGCGCGAAACTACGAGCAGTACTTC
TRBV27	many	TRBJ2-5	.	CASSDLFLETQYF	TGTGCCAGCAGCGATTTGTTTTTGGAGACCCAGTACTTC
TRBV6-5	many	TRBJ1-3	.	CASSYFLPAGGSRNTIYF	TGTGCCAGCAGTTACTTTCTCCCAGCCGGAGGTTCTAGAAACACCATATATTTT
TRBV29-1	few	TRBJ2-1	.	CSTPDKSGGVPTQFF	TGCAGTACTCCAGACAAGAGCGGCGGGGTGCCAACGCAGTTCTTC
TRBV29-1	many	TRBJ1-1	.	CSVGIDGSTVAFF	TGCAGCGTTGGGATCGATGGGTCTACTGTGGCTTTCTTT
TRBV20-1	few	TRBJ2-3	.	CSARDFQRSTDTQYF	TGCAGTGCTAGAGATTTTCAGCGGAGCACAGATACGCAGTATTTT
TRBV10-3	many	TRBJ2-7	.	CAISASGLRHEQYF	TGTGCCATCAGTGCCTCGGGACTTCGGCACGAGCAGTACTTC
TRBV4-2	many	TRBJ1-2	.	CASSQDQNRMRYGYTF	TGTGCCAGCAGCCAAGATCAGAACCGGATGAGGTATGGCTACACCTTC
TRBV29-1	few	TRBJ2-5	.	CSVARGGETQYF	TGCAGCGTTGCTAGGGGAGGAGAGACCCAGTACTTC
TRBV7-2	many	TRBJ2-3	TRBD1	CASRTGGVDTQYF	TGTGCCAGCAGGACAGGGGGTGTAGATACGCAGTATTTT
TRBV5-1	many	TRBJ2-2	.	CASSTSRTGELFF	TGCGCCAGCAGCACTAGCCGGACCGGGGAGCTGTTTTTT
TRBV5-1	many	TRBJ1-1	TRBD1	CASSPPGTGIGTEAFF	TGCGCCAGCAGCCCTCCCGGGACAGGAATAGGCACTGAAGCTTTCTTT
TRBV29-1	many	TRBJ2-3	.	CSVEDQWGRGDTDTQYF	TGCAGCGTTGAAGATCAGTGGGGCAGGGGTGACACAGATACGCAGTATTTT
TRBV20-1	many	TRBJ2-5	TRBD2	CSAYLAGSQETQYF	TGCAGTGCTTATCTAGCGGGAAGCCAAGAGACCCAGTACTTC
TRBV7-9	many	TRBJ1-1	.	CASIFITEAFF	TGTGCCAGCATCTTCATCACTGAAGCTTTCTTT
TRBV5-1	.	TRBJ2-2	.	CASSMGQRVPGELFF	TGCGCCAGCAGCATGGGACAAAGAGTACCCGGGGAGCTGTTTTTT
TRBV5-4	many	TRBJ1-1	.	CASKRGHSDPNSEAFF	TGTGCCAGCAAAAGAGGACATTCAGATCCGAACTCTGAAGCTTTCTTT
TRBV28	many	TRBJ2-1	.	CASSFGEQFF	TGTGCCAGCAGTTTCGGCGAGCAGTTCTTC
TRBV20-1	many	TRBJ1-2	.	CSANSYGYTF	TGCAGTGCTAACAGCTATGGCTACACCTTC
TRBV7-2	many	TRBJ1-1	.	CASSLDRTNTEAFF	TGTGCCAGCAGCCTCGACAGAACGAACACTGAAGCTTTCTTT
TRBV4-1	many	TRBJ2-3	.	CASSQDRVVTQYF	TGCGCCAGCAGCCAAGATCGAGTGGTTACGCAGTATTTT
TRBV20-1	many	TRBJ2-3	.	CSAPGFTADTQYF	TGCAGTGCTCCGGGCTTCACAGCAGATACGCAGTATTTT
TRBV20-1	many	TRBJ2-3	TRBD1	CSATDRGTDTQYF	TGCAGTGCAACCGACAGGGGCACAGATACGCAGTATTTT
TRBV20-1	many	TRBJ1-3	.	CSARDRRTGNTIYF	TGCAGTGCTAGAGACAGGAGGACTGGAAACACCATATATTTT
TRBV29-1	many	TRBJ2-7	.	CSVVVDEGSEQYF	TGCAGCGTTGTGGTGGATGAGGGGTCCGAGCAGTACTTC
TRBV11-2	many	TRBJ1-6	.	CASSLVPATRGSYNSPLHF	TGTGCCAGCAGCTTAGTCCCAGCCACGAGGGGCTCCTATAATTCACCCCTCCACTTT
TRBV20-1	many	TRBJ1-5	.	CSASTNQPQHF	TGCAGTGCTTCCACTAATCAGCCCCAGCATTTT
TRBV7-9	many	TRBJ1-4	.	CASSRGANEKLFF	TGTGCCAGCAGCCGGGGTGCTAATGAAAAACTGTTTTTT
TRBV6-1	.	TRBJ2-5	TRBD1	CASRKDRGETQYF	TGTGCCAGCAGAAAGGACAGGGGCGAGACCCAGTACTTC
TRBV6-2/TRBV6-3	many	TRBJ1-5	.	CASRDSNQPQHF	TGTGCCAGCAGGGATAGCAATCAGCCCCAGCATTTT
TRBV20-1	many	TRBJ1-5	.	CSAPGTRNQPQHF	TGCAGTGCTCCCGGGACAAGAAATCAGCCCCAGCATTTT
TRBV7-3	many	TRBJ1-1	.	CASSAAGYTEAFF	TGTGCCAGCAGCGCGGCGGGGTACACTGAAGCTTTCTTT
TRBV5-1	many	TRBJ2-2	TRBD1	CASLRDRGDGELFF	TGCGCCAGCCTACGGGACAGGGGTGACGGGGAGCTGTTTTTT
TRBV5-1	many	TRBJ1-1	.	CASSLNPGLNTEAFF	TGCGCCAGCAGCTTGAACCCAGGGCTGAACACTGAAGCTTTCTTT
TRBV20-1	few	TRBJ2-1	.	CSARDSGATGGSYNEQFF	TGCAGTGCTAGAGATAGTGGGGCTACAGGAGGCTCCTACAATGAGCAGTTCTTC
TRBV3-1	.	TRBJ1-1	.	CASRLEGTEAFF	TGTGCCAGCAGACTGGAGGGCACTGAAGCTTTCTTT
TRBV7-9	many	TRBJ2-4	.	CASSLVTVAKNIQYF	TGTGCCAGCAGCTTAGTCACGGTAGCCAAAAACATTCAGTACTTC
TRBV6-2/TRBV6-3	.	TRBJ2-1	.	CASSSAWDSQFF	TGTGCCAGCAGTTCTGCTTGGGACTCACAGTTCTTC
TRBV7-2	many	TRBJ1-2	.	CASSQPAYGYTF	TGTGCCAGCAGCCAGCCAGCCTATGGCTACACCTTC
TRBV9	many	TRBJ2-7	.	CASSGNYEQYF	TGTGCCAGCAGCGGGAACTACGAGCAGTACTTC
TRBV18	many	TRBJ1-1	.	CASSPSGSPRTEAFF	TGTGCCAGCTCACCATCCGGGTCCCCGAGAACTGAAGCTTTCTTT
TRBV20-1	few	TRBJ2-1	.	CSADGRGGEQFF	TGCAGTGCTGATGGGCGGGGTGGTGAGCAGTTCTTC
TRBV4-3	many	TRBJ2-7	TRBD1	CASSQDSWGTGKRDPGEQYF	TGCGCCAGCAGCCAAGATTCGTGGGGGACAGGGAAACGGGACCCCGGCGAGCAGTACTTC
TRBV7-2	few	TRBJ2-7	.	CASSLIGYSYEQYF	TGTGCCAGCAGCTTAATTGGGTACTCCTACGAGCAGTACTTC
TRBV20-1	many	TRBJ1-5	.	CSARAWQGPLQPQHF	TGCAGTGCTAGAGCTTGGCAGGGCCCCCTTCAGCCCCAGCATTTT
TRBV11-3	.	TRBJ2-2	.	CASSTRDGNTGELFF	TGTGCCAGCAGCACCCGGGACGGCAACACCGGGGAGCTGTTTTTT
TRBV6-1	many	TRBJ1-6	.	CASSKGSSYNSPLHF	TGTGCCAGCAGCAAGGGGAGCTCCTATAATTCACCCCTCCACTTT